This T cell receptor beta chain was recovered during a study of blood T cell repertoires in COVID-19. Study details: Material from acute and convalescent COVID-19 was sourced from the United States, Italy and Spain. T cells, B-cell-depleted T cells, or PBMCs supplied cDNA or gDNA.

Germline V gene lookup returns CDR1 WNHNN and CDR2 SYGVQD (reference sequence). Unmatched junction bases numbered 12, after V lost 10 bases and J lost 0 bases. CDR3 length equals 15 residues. During active infection, Seattle patients enrolled and were then monitored through disease. Only in-frame clones appear in the TCRdb table, and some are missing; sequencing was by immunoSEQ multiplex PCR. This sample has about 220,000 clones, with approximately 85% found just once. The sample comprised peripheral blood. This TCR was sampled from a woman between 65 and 79 years old with COVID-19, enrolled during active disease. V is TRBV10-1 and J is TRBJ2-7; 7 nucleotides align to TRBD2. CDR3 region: CAKGEGPNSSYEQYF. In DNA, the CDR3 is TGCGCCAAAGGGGAGGGTCCGAATAGCTCCTACGAGCAGTACTTC.